These T cell receptor beta chains were read from a single sample in a study of OX40 agonist ivuxolimab in advanced cancers. Sequencing was performed with immunoSEQ multiplex PCR; in TCRdb, only in-frame clones are kept and a portion is missing. The sample gives about 59,000 clones, approximately 94% of which show up once; approximately 18% is in the top ten. The specimen was CD4+ or CD8+ T cells sorted from blood, collected in a trial of the OX40 agonist ivuxolimab. These receptors were taken from an adult with an advanced solid tumor such as melanoma, head and neck, liver or kidney cancer. The CDR3 runs from the conserved cysteine through the conserved F or W. Each record gives: CDR3 protein, CDR3 DNA, clone size, D gene, J gene, V gene. The D gene is left open where the match is weak. Only some rows state a clone size, as once, few, many or a class for expanded clones.

CDR3aa: CASSGAGELYEQYF
CDR3nt: TGTGCCAGCAGCGGAGCGGGAGAGCTATACGAGCAGTACTTC
abundance: .
d_gene: TRBD2
j_gene: TRBJ2-7
v_gene: TRBV9

CDR3aa: CASSLDLFPGELFF
CDR3nt: TGTGCCAGCAGCTTAGATTTATTTCCCGGGGAGCTGTTTTTT
abundance: few
d_gene: .
j_gene: TRBJ2-2
v_gene: TRBV7-9

CDR3aa: CASSYSSAYEQYF
CDR3nt: TGTGCCAGCAGTTACTCTAGCGCCTACGAGCAGTACTTC
abundance: .
d_gene: .
j_gene: TRBJ2-7
v_gene: TRBV6-5

CDR3aa: CVVFWGIHFSTDTQYF
CDR3nt: TGTGTCGTTTTCTGGGGGATCCACTTTAGCACAGATACGCAGTATTTT
abundance: .
d_gene: .
j_gene: TRBJ2-3
v_gene: TRBV25-1

CDR3aa: CASSLGRSPLNEKLFF
CDR3nt: TGTGCCAGCAGCTTAGGGCGATCCCCCCTTAATGAAAAACTGTTTTTT
abundance: .
d_gene: .
j_gene: TRBJ1-4
v_gene: TRBV11-2

CDR3aa: CASSQARGGNYGYTF
CDR3nt: TGTGCCAGCAGCCAGGCCCGGGGGGGGAACTATGGCTACACCTTC
abundance: once
d_gene: .
j_gene: TRBJ1-2
v_gene: TRBV2

CDR3aa: CASSLAFGLAQETQYF
CDR3nt: TGCGCCAGCAGCTTGGCATTCGGGTTAGCGCAAGAGACCCAGTACTTC
abundance: .
d_gene: .
j_gene: TRBJ2-5
v_gene: TRBV5-1

CDR3aa: CASSQDHGVPRNEQFF
CDR3nt: TGCGCCAGCAGCCAAGATCACGGTGTCCCAAGGAATGAGCAGTTCTTC
abundance: .
d_gene: .
j_gene: TRBJ2-1
v_gene: TRBV4-3

CDR3aa: CAISESNAGTYGYTF
CDR3nt: TGTGCCATCAGTGAGTCGAACGCAGGGACCTATGGCTACACCTTC
abundance: .
d_gene: .
j_gene: TRBJ1-2
v_gene: TRBV10-3

CDR3aa: CASSSGQGSSYEQYF
CDR3nt: TGTGCCAGCAGCTCTGGACAGGGTTCCTCCTACGAGCAGTACTTC
abundance: .
d_gene: TRBD1
j_gene: TRBJ2-7
v_gene: TRBV14

CDR3aa: CATKAGRGWTEAFF
CDR3nt: TGTGCCACCAAGGCCGGGCGAGGATGGACTGAAGCTTTCTTT
abundance: .
d_gene: .
j_gene: TRBJ1-1
v_gene: TRBV28

CDR3aa: CASSLPPYNEQFF
CDR3nt: TGTGCCAGCAGTTTACCCCCCTACAATGAGCAGTTCTTC
abundance: .
d_gene: .
j_gene: TRBJ2-1
v_gene: TRBV27

CDR3aa: CAISEIGVWGNQPQHF
CDR3nt: TGTGCCATCAGTGAGATCGGGGTTTGGGGCAATCAGCCCCAGCATTTT
abundance: .
d_gene: .
j_gene: TRBJ1-5
v_gene: TRBV10-3

CDR3aa: CASSLGMNTEAFF
CDR3nt: TGTGCCAGCAGCTTGGGTATGAACACTGAAGCTTTCTTT
abundance: .
d_gene: .
j_gene: TRBJ1-1
v_gene: TRBV5-5

CDR3aa: CASSLNRDSYGYTF
CDR3nt: TGCGCCAGCAGCTTGAACCGGGACAGCTATGGCTACACCTTC
abundance: .
d_gene: TRBD1
j_gene: TRBJ1-2
v_gene: TRBV5-1

CDR3aa: CASTPVGTGWEGYTF
CDR3nt: TGTGCCAGCACCCCAGTCGGGACAGGGTGGGAAGGCTACACCTTC
abundance: .
d_gene: TRBD1
j_gene: TRBJ1-2
v_gene: TRBV9

CDR3aa: CASSQQVRSPTDTQYF
CDR3nt: TGTGCCAGCAGCCAACAAGTGAGGAGCCCCACAGATACGCAGTATTTT
abundance: .
d_gene: .
j_gene: TRBJ2-3
v_gene: TRBV14